A selection of T cell receptor beta chains follows, all from one sample in a study of shared clonotypes between healthy human individuals. Sequencing used immunoSEQ multiplex PCR; TCRdb keeps in-frame clones, though not all of them. Altogether about 680,000 clones are present, approximately 90% being singletons, with the ten largest covering about 24%. The sample comprised naive CD8+ T cells sorted from blood. These receptors all come from a man younger than 45 in good health. CDR3s include the opening cysteine and the closing phenylalanine or tryptophan. D genes are given only for firm matches. Rows give clone size only sometimes, using once, few, many, or a class for an expanded clone.

>TRBJ1-1|TRBD1|TRBV4-3|once
TGCGCCAGCAGCCAAGTAGACAGGGGAGGGACTGAAGCTTTCTTT
CASSQVDRGGTEAFF
>TRBJ2-1|.|TRBV19|.
TGTGCCAGTAGTATAGTACGGGGAAATGAGCAGTTCTTC
CASSIVRGNEQFF
>TRBJ2-7|TRBD2|TRBV11-2|.
TGTGCCAGTTCGCGACTCGGGACTAGCGTATACTACGAGCAGTACTTC
CASSRLGTSVYYEQYF
>TRBJ2-1|.|TRBV7-9|.
TGTGCCAGCAGCTTACCGGCACATAAGAGCTCCTACAATGAGCAGTTCTTC
CASSLPAHKSSYNEQFF
>TRBJ2-3|TRBD1|TRBV4-3|once
TGCGCCAGCAGCCTACTGGGACAGCGATCCACAGATACGCAGTATTTT
CASSLLGQRSTDTQYF
>TRBJ2-5|.|TRBV14|.
TGTGCCAGCAGCCCCCCTTTTGCGGAGACCCAGTACTTC
CASSPPFAETQYF
>TRBJ2-7|TRBD1|TRBV9|.
TGTGCCAGCAGCGTAGGGGGACAGGGGATTTACGAGCAGTACTTC
CASSVGGQGIYEQYF
>TRBJ1-2|.|TRBV5-8|.
TGTGCCAGCAGCTATCGGGGGAAAACTAACTATGGCTACACCTTC
CASSYRGKTNYGYTF
>TRBJ2-7|.|TRBV28|.
TGTGCCAGCAGTAACGGACGGGGGAATAGGGAGCAGTACTTC
CASSNGRGNREQYF
>TRBJ2-7|TRBD1|TRBV29-1|.
TGCAGCGTTGAAGACAGGGGGCGGGAATACGAGCAGTACTTC
CSVEDRGREYEQYF
>TRBJ2-2|TRBD1|TRBV28|.
TGTGCCAGCAGTTTACCCGGGACAGGGGCAGACACCGGGGAGCTGTTTTTT
CASSLPGTGADTGELFF